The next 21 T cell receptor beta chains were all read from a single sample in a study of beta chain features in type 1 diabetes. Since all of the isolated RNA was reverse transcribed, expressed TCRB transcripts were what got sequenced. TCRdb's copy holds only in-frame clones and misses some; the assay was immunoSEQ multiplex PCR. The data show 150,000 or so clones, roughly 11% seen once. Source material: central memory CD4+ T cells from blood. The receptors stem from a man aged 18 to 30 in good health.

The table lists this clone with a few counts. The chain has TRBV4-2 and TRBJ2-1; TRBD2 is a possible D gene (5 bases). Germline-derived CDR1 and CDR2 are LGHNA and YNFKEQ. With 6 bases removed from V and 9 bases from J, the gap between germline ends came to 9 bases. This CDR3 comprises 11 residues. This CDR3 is CASRRVGEQFF. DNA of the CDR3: TGTGCCAGCAGGCGGGTGGGTGAGCAGTTCTTC.

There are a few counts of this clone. CDR3 bases: TGTGCCAGCAGCGTAGTAGGAGGGTCTGGAAACACCATATATTTT. It yields the protein CASSVVGGSGNTIYF. The rearrangement joins TRBV9 to TRBJ1-3; D is ambiguous. This CDR3 has 15 residues. Germline CDR1 reads SGDLS; CDR2 reads YYNGEE. Trimming took off 0 bases at V and 1 base at J, with 8 bases between the two ends.

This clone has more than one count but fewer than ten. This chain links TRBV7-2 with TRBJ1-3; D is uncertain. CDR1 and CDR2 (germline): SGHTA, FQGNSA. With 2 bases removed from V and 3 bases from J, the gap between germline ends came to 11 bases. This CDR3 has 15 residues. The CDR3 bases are TGTGCCAGCAGCTTATATACCGCGAGTGGAAACACCATATATTTT. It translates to CASSLYTASGNTIYF.

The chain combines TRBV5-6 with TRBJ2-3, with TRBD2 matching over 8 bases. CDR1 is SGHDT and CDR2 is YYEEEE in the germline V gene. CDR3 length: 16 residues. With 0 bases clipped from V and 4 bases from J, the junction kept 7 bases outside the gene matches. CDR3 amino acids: CASSLARGGWADTQYF. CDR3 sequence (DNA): TGTGCCAGCAGCTTGGCACGGGGGGGCTGGGCAGATACGCAGTATTTT.

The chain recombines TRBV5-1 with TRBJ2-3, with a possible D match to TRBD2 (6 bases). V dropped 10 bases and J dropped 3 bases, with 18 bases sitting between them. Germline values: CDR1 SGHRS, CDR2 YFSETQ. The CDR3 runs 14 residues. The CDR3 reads CASAGLAGTDTQYF. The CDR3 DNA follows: TGCGCCTCCGCCGGCCTCGCGGGGACAGATACGCAGTATTTT. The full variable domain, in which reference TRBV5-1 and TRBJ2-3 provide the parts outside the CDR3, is KAGVTQTPRYLIKTRGQQVTLSCSPISGHRSVSWYQQTPGQGLQFLFEYFSETQRNKGNFPGRFSGRQFSNSRSEMNVSTLELGDSALYLCASAGLAGTDTQYFGPGTRLTVL.

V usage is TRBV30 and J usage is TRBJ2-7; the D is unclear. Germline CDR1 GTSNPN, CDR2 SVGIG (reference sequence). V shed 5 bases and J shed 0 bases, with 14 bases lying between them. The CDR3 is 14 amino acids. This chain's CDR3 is CAWLGRSDSYEQYF. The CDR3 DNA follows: TGTGCCTGGCTCGGAAGGTCGGACTCCTACGAGCAGTACTTC.

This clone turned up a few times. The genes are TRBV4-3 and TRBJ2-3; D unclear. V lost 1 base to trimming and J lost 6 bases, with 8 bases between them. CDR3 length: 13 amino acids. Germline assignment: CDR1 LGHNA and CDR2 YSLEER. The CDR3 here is CASSQAGGDTQYF. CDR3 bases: TGCGCCAGCAGCCAAGCTGGTGGGGATACGCAGTATTTT.

The CDR3 DNA sequence: TGTGCCAGCAGGACAGGGGGAACCTACGAGCAGTACTTC. The encoded protein is CASRTGGTYEQYF. This chain uses TRBV7-8 with TRBJ2-7, with 9 bases identical to TRBD1. The junction had 2 bases not matched to a gene; V was cut back by 6 bases and J by 2 bases. This CDR3 spans 13 amino acids. Germline V gene lookup returns CDR1 SGHVS and CDR2 FQNEAQ.

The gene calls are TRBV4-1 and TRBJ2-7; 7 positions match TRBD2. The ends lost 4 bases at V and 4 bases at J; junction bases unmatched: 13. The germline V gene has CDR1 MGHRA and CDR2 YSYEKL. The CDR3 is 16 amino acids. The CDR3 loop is CASSPPGGGRFYEQYF. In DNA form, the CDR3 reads TGCGCCAGCAGCCCCCCAGGAGGCGGGAGATTTTACGAGCAGTACTTC.

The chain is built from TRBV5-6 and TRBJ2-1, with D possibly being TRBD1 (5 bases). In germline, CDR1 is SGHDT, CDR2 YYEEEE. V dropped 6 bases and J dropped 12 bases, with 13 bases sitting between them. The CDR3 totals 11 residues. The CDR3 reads CASTLRGWQFF. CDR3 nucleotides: TGTGCCAGCACCCTTAGGGGATGGCAGTTCTTC.

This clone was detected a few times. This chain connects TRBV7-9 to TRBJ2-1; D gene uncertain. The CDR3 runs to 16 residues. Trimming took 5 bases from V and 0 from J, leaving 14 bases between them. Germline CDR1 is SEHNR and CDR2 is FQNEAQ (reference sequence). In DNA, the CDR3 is TGTGCCAGCAGCCACTCAAGCACTGGCTCCTACAATGAGCAGTTCTTC. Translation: CASSHSSTGSYNEQFF. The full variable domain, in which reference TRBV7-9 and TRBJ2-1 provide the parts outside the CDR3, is DTGVSQNPRHKITKRGQNVTFRCDPISEHNRLYWYRQTLGQGPEFLTYFQNEAQLEKSRLLSDRFSAERPKGSFSTLEIQRTEQGDSAMYLCASSHSSTGSYNEQFFGPGTRLTVL.

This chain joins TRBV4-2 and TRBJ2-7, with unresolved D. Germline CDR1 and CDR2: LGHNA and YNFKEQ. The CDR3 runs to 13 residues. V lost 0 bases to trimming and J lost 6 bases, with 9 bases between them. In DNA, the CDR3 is TGTGCCAGCAGCCAAGATCCCCCCGGCGAGCAGTACTTC. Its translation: CASSQDPPGEQYF.

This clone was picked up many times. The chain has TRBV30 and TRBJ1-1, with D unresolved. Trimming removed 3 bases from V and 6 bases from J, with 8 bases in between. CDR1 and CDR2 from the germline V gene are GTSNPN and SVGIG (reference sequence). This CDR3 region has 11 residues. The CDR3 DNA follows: TGTGCCTGGAGAAGGAGGGCTGAAGCTTTCTTT. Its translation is CAWRRRAEAFF.

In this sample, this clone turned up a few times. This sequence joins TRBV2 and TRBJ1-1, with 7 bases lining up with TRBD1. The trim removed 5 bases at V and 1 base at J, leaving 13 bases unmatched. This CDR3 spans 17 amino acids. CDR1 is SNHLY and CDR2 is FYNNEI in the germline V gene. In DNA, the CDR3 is TGTGCCAGCAGTATACAGGGGTCTGGGATTAAGAACACTGAAGCTTTCTTT. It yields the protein CASSIQGSGIKNTEAFF. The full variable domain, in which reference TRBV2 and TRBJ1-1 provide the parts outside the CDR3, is EPEVTQTPSHQVTQMGQEVILRCVPISNHLYFYWYRQILGQKVEFLVSFYNNEISEKSEIFDDQFSVERPDGSNFTLKIRSTKLEDSAMYFCASSIQGSGIKNTEAFFGQGTRLTVV.

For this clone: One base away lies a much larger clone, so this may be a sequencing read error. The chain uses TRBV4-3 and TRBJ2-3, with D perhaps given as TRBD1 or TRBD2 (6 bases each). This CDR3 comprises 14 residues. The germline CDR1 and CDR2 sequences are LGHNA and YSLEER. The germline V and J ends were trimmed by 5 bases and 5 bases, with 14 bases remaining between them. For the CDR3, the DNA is TGCGCCAGCAGCACAGAAGGAGGGGGAGATACGCAGTATTTT. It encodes CASSTEGGGDTQYF.

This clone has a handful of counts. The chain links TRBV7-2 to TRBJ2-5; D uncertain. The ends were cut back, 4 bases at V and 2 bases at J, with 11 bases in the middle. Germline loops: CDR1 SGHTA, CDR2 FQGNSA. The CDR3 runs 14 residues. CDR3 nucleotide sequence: TGTGCCAGCAGCTACCGGGCCGCACAAGAGACCCAGTACTTC. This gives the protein CASSYRAAQETQYF. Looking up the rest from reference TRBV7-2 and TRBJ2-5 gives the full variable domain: GAGVSQSPSNKVTEKGKDVELRCDPISGHTALYWYRQSLGQGLEFLIYFQGNSAPDKSGLPSDRFSAERTGGSVSTLTIQRTQQEDSAVYLCASSYRAAQETQYFGPGTRLLVL.

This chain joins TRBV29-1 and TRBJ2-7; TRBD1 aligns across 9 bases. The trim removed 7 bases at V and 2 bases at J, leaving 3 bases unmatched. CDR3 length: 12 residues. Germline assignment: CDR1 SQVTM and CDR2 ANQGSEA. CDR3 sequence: CSARTGAYEQYF. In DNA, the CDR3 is TGCAGCGCCCGGACAGGGGCCTACGAGCAGTACTTC.

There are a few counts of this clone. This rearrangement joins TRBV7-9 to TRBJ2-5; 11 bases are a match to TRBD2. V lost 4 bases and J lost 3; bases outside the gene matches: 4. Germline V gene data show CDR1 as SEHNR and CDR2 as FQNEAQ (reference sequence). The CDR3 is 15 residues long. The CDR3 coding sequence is TGTGCCAGCAGCTACCGACTAGCGGGAAAAGAGACCCAGTACTTC. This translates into CASSYRLAGKETQYF.

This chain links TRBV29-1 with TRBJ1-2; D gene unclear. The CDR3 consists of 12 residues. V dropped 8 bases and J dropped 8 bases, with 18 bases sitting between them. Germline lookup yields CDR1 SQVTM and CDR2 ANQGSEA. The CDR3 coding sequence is TGCAGCTCGCGTTCGGGGAGGCACGGCTACACCTTC. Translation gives CSSRSGRHGYTF.

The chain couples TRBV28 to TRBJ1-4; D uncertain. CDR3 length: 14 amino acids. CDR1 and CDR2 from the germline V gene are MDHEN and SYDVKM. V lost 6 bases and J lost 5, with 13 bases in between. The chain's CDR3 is CASRGGQLNEKLFF. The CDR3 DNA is TGTGCCAGCAGGGGTGGGCAGTTGAATGAAAAACTGTTTTTT.

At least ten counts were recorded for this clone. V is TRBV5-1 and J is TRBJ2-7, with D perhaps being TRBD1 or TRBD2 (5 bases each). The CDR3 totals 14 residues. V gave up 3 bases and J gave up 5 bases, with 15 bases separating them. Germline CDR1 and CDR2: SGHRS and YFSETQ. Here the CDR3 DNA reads TGCGCCAGCAGCTGGAGGTCAGGGCTCGACGAGCAGTACTTC. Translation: CASSWRSGLDEQYF.